The 21 T cell receptor beta chains below come from one sample, sequenced in a study of blood T cells in healthy people across ages. PCR was performed a second time for about 7 to 11 cycles using a sample-barcoded 5' primer and a J-beta primer mix. MiXCR, applied by TCRdb to the 5' RACE reads, yields one record per CDR3 protein. Of 700,000 to 850,000 distinct CDR3 sequences listed, around half are singletons. Sequencing input: blood. These receptors originate from a man at least 80 years old in good health.

There are many counts of this clonotype. The gene calls are TRBV12-3 or TRBV12-4 and TRBJ1-2; TRBD1 matches at 8 bases. J lost 2 bases, V lost 6 bases, and 2 bases had no gene match. The CDR3 covers 13 residues. Here the CDR3 DNA reads TGTGCCAGCAGCCGGACAGGGAACTATGGCTACACCTTC. It specifies CASSRTGNYGYTF.

This clonotype appeared a few times. V gene TRBV7-9 combines with J gene TRBJ2-7, with D possibly TRBD2 on 5 matching bases. The germline gives CDR1 SEHNR, CDR2 FQNEAQ (reference sequence). Deletions cut 4 bases from V and 7 bases from J, with 23 bases between. CDR3 size: 16 residues. The CDR3 DNA reads TGTGCCAGCAGCTCTGACAAAGTGAGGGTATCTTGGGAGCAGTACTTC. Its protein product is CASSSDKVRVSWEQYF.

V usage is TRBV27 and J usage is TRBJ2-1, with a tentative D call TRBD2 (6 bases). Germline loops: CDR1 MNHEY, CDR2 SMNVEV (reference sequence). Trimming shortened V by 8 bases and J by 7 bases, and 21 bases separated the two germline ends. This CDR3 comprises 15 residues. Written as DNA, the CDR3 is TGTGCCAGCTCAGAAGTTAGGCTAGCGAAAAATGAGCAGTTCTTC. Encoded protein: CASSEVRLAKNEQFF.

J is TRBJ1-5 and V is TRBV2; D is possibly TRBD1 (6 bases). This CDR3 contains 14 residues. V lost 8 bases to trimming and J lost 2 bases, with 13 bases between them. The germline V gene has CDR1 SNHLY and CDR2 FYNNEI. CDR3: CASGGAVGNQPQHF. The CDR3 nucleotides are TGTGCCAGCGGGGGGGCAGTCGGCAATCAGCCCCAGCATTTT.

The chain joins TRBV11-3 to TRBJ2-1; D may be TRBD1 (5 bases). The germline V and J ends were trimmed by 0 bases and 6 bases, with 15 bases remaining between them. Looked up from germline, CDR1 is SGHNT and CDR2 is YENEEA. The CDR3 consists of 16 residues. The CDR3 nucleotides read TGTGCCAGCAGCTTAGATCTTGGACAAACCACCAATGAGCAGTTCTTC. This codes for CASSLDLGQTTNEQFF. Drawing the rest from reference TRBV11-3 and TRBJ2-1, the complete variable domain is EAGVVQSPRYKIIEKKQPVAFWCNPISGHNTLYWYLQNLGQGPELLIRYENEEAVDDSQLPKDRFSAERLKGVDSTLKIQPAELGDSAVYLCASSLDLGQTTNEQFFGPGTRLTVL.

Comment on this clonotype: One junction end does not reproduce the germline sequence, and a read error may be involved. The chain employs TRBV4-1 and TRBJ2-1, with D maybe TRBD2 (6 bases). CDR1 and CDR2 from the germline V gene are MGHRA and YSYEKL. The CDR3 spans 17 residues. The CDR3 bases are TGCGTCAGCAGCCAAGATTCCGGGGGAGTGGACTACAATGAGCAGTTCTTC. It encodes CVSSQDSGGVDYNEQFF.

This clonotype was seen a single time. The rearrangement joins TRBV14 to TRBJ2-1; D is possibly TRBD2 (6 bases). Trimming took 1 base from V and 2 from J, leaving 12 bases between them. CDR3 size: 16 residues. Germline-derived CDR1 and CDR2 are SGHDN and FVKESK. CDR3 amino acids: CASSQGLALTYNEQFF. CDR3 DNA sequence: TGTGCCAGCAGCCAAGGGCTAGCGTTAACCTACAATGAGCAGTTCTTC.

DNA of the CDR3: TGTGCCAGCAGACAGGGGGCATCAAGTGGTGGCTATGGCTACACCTTC. Translation gives CASRQGASSGGYGYTF. The chain joins TRBV2 to TRBJ1-2, with 9 bases aligning to TRBD1. Per the germline V gene, CDR1 is SNHLY and CDR2 is FYNNEI. The CDR3 is made up of 16 amino acids. The V and J ends lost 6 bases and 4 bases, in that order; junction bases with no gene match: 12.

The DNA for the CDR3 is TGCAGCGACGGGACAGAAAAGCACAGAGACGCGTATTTT. As protein: CSDGTEKHRDAYF. The chain uses TRBV29-1 and TRBJ2-3; TRBD1 matches 7 bases. CDR1 and CDR2 (germline): SQVTM, ANQGSEA. The V and J ends lost 7 bases and 14 bases, in that order; junction bases with no gene match: 18. The CDR3 totals 13 residues.

The chain links TRBV3-1 to TRBJ2-1, with D perhaps matching TRBD1 or TRBD2 (5 bases each). V was shortened by 4 bases and J by 6 bases, with 10 bases between the two germline ends. The CDR3 covers 13 residues. Germline CDR1 LGHDT, CDR2 YNNKEL (reference sequence). CDR3 DNA sequence: TGTGCCAGCAGCCCCCATGGGGGCAATGAGCAGTTCTTC. Encoded protein: CASSPHGGNEQFF.

The J gene is TRBJ1-2, the V gene TRBV12-3 or TRBV12-4; D ambiguous. Deletions cut 7 bases from V and 3 bases from J, with 15 bases between. The CDR3 is made up of 14 amino acids. The CDR3 protein is CASILNSGYYGYTF. CDR3 nucleotides: TGTGCCAGCATCCTTAACTCTGGCTACTATGGCTACACCTTC.

The genes are TRBV10-3 and TRBJ2-7, with 12 bases identical to TRBD2. The CDR3 extends over 15 amino acids. Germline CDR1 and CDR2: ENHRY and SYGVKD. Germline trimming cut 6 bases from V and 7 bases from J; bases unmatched to any gene: 10. The CDR3 protein is CAISQLAGGSGEQYF. The DNA of the CDR3 is TGTGCCATCAGCCAGCTAGCGGGAGGGTCGGGGGAGCAGTACTTC.

The rearrangement uses TRBV5-1 and TRBJ1-1; D not resolved. The CDR3 contains 13 residues. The V and J ends lost 1 base and 2 bases respectively, with 6 bases between them. Germline V CDR1 and CDR2: SGHRS, YFSETQ. This CDR3 reads CASSLFRNTEAFF. The CDR3 coding sequence is TGCGCCAGCAGCTTGTTCAGAAACACTGAAGCTTTCTTT.

This clonotype was observed a few times. The rearrangement joins TRBV6-4 to TRBJ2-3; 11 positions agree with TRBD1. In germline, CDR1 is MRHNA, CDR2 SNTAGT. This CDR3 contains 15 residues. V lost 6 bases to trimming and J lost 3 bases; unmatched junction nucleotides: 5. CDR3 residues: CASSTGTGGTDTQYF. CDR3 nucleotides: TGTGCCAGCAGCACCGGGACAGGGGGTACAGATACGCAGTATTTT.

The chain is built from TRBV7-9 and TRBJ1-2; no firm D call. This CDR3 contains 13 residues. Trimming left V 5 bases short and J 4 bases short, with 11 bases between. Germline loops: CDR1 SEHNR, CDR2 FQNEAQ (reference sequence). CDR3 nucleotide sequence: TGTGCCAGCAGCCCCTCCACCGGCTATGGCTACACCTTC. It encodes CASSPSTGYGYTF.

This chain joins TRBV7-2 and TRBJ2-1, with 11 bases identical to TRBD2. V dropped 4 bases and J dropped 13; count of bases not matched to a gene: 3. Germline assignment: CDR1 SGHTA and CDR2 FQGNSA. CDR3 length: 12 amino acids. CDR3 loop: CASSSTSGTQFF. The CDR3 DNA sequence: TGTGCCAGCAGCTCGACTAGCGGGACCCAGTTCTTC.

The chain employs TRBV6-1 and TRBJ1-5, with D unclear. The CDR3 loop spans 16 amino acids. Germline V lookup: CDR1 MNHNS, CDR2 SASEGT. Trimming removed 2 bases from V and 0 bases from J, with 11 bases in between. DNA for the CDR3: TGTGCCAGCAGTGAACCGGCACGACCTAGCAATCAGCCCCAGCATTTT. This sequence encodes CASSEPARPSNQPQHF.

This clonotype came up a few times. The rearrangement joins TRBV29-1 to TRBJ2-7; TRBD1 aligns across 10 bases. CDR1 is SQVTM, CDR2 ANQGSEA, per germline. This CDR3 has 12 residues. V lost 6 bases to trimming and J lost 9 bases; unmatched junction nucleotides: 8. This chain's CDR3 is CSVRTGGAAQYF. The CDR3 nucleotides are TGCAGCGTCAGGACAGGGGGAGCCGCGCAGTACTTC.

This clonotype was found a few times. Its ends do not fully match the called genes, so a read error is possible. The V gene is TRBV11-3, the J gene TRBJ2-1; 8 nucleotides line up with TRBD1. Germline V lookup: CDR1 SGHNT, CDR2 YENEEA. The CDR3 spans 17 residues. This CDR3 is CASSKGTGSRSYTEQFF. CDR3 nucleotide sequence: TGTGCCAGCAGCAAAGGGACAGGCTCCCGGTCATACACTGAGCAGTTCTTC. The whole variable domain, filled in from reference TRBV11-3 and TRBJ2-1, reads EAGVVQSPRYKIIEKKQPVAFWCNPISGHNTLYWYLQNLGQGPELLIRYENEEAVDDSQLPKDRFSAERLKGVDSTLKIQPAELGDSAVYLCASSKGTGSRSYTEQFFGPGTRLTVL.

This clonotype has a handful of counts. V usage is TRBV29-1 and J usage is TRBJ2-7, with 7 positions matching TRBD2. Germline lookup yields CDR1 SQVTM and CDR2 ANQGSEA. The V gene end was trimmed by 5 bases and the J gene end by 2 bases; junction bases not matched to a gene: 3. The length of the CDR3 is 12 residues. CDR3 DNA: TGCAGCGTTCGTCTAGCGGCCTACGAGCAGTACTTC. Its protein product is CSVRLAAYEQYF.

This clonotype was seen a few times. The chain combines TRBV20-1 with TRBJ2-1; 9 bases are shared with TRBD2. V shed 1 base, J shed 2 bases, and the junction held 3 bases outside the gene matches. The CDR3 contains 15 residues. Germline CDR1 is DFQATT and CDR2 is SNEGSKA (reference sequence). This chain's CDR3 is CSARVSGGTYNEQFF. DNA for the CDR3: TGCAGTGCTAGAGTGAGCGGGGGGACCTACAATGAGCAGTTCTTC.